This T cell receptor (beta chain) was recovered during a study of blood T cell repertoires in COVID-19. Data came from immunoSEQ multiplex PCR; TCRdb stores just in-frame clones and leaves some out. This sample carries some 530,000 clones, 70% to 90% of them seen once, and the ten largest clones take about 3.2%. V was trimmed by 5 bases and J by 2 bases, leaving 12 bases between them. Germline CDR1 reads SNHLY; CDR2 reads FYNNEI. This CDR3 region has 14 residues. The specimen was peripheral blood. The sequence derives from a human donor in a cohort sampled during active COVID-19. The genes are TRBV2 and TRBJ1-1; weak D call: TRBD1 (5 bases). This chain's CDR3 is CASSFQGRNTEAFF. CDR3 DNA sequence: TGTGCCAGCAGTTTCCAGGGAAGAAACACTGAAGCTTTCTTT.